Listed here are 14 T cell receptor beta chains from one sample, sequenced in a study of beta chain features in type 1 diabetes. Every isolated RNA sample was fully reverse transcribed, so sequencing captured expressed TCRB transcripts. Sequencing was performed with immunoSEQ multiplex PCR; in TCRdb, only in-frame clones are kept and a portion is missing. The sample has about 230,000 clones; over 8.5% are singletons. Sequencing was carried out using naive CD4+ T cells from blood. The receptors come from a woman between 18 and 30 years old in good health.

This clone was picked up a small number of times. The chain recombines TRBV6-1 with TRBJ1-1; tentative D call: TRBD1 (6 bases). This CDR3 region has 14 residues. Germline V CDR1 and CDR2: MNHNS, SASEGT. Trimming removed 3 bases from V and 1 base from J, with 9 bases in between. Written as DNA, the CDR3 is TGTGCCAGCAGTGATTACAGGGAGAACACTGAAGCTTTCTTT. As protein: CASSDYRENTEAFF.

This clone has a count of ten or more. The chain is built from TRBV4-2 and TRBJ2-7; unclear D gene. The ends were cut back, 1 base at V and 3 bases at J, with 4 bases in the middle. The CDR3 sequence is 12 residues long. From germline, CDR1 is LGHNA and CDR2 YNFKEQ. Written as DNA, the CDR3 is TGTGCCAGCAGCCAAGTCGGCTACGAGCAGTACTTC. Residues: CASSQVGYEQYF.

This chain uses TRBV27 with TRBJ2-1; 10 bases align to TRBD2. Germline CDR1 MNHEY, CDR2 SMNVEV (reference sequence). V trimming: 5 bases; J trimming: 8 bases; junction bases outside the gene matches: 12. The CDR3 contains 16 residues. DNA of the CDR3: TGTGCCAGCAGTCCCATTAAAAGCGGGAGGGCCTATGAGCAGTTCTTC. This gives the protein CASSPIKSGRAYEQFF.

This clone was observed once. The chain carries TRBV19 and TRBJ1-1; D call uncertain. In germline, CDR1 is LNHDA, CDR2 SQIVND (reference sequence). The V end was cut by 5 bases, the J end by 2 bases, with 12 bases between. The CDR3 extends over 14 amino acids. The CDR3 sequence is CASSQRTDNTEAFF. The CDR3 nucleotides read TGTGCCAGTAGTCAGCGGACGGATAACACTGAAGCTTTCTTT.

This clone showed up just a few times. This same CDR3 is encoded by further DNA sequences in the sample. This chain uses TRBV20-1 with TRBJ2-7; D not resolved. The CDR3 sequence is 11 residues long. V lost 0 bases, J lost 6 bases, and 6 bases lay in between. Germline CDR1 DFQATT, CDR2 SNEGSKA (reference sequence). This CDR3 is CSARDRSEQYF. In DNA form, the CDR3 reads TGCAGTGCTAGAGATCGCAGCGAGCAGTACTTC.

This sequence joins TRBV25-1 and TRBJ2-1, with TRBD2 matching 13 bases. The CDR3 length is 15 residues. Looked up from germline, CDR1 is MGHDK and CDR2 is SYGVNS. V lost 4 bases to trimming and J lost 9 bases; unmatched junction nucleotides: 6. The CDR3: CASSVLAGGPGEQFF. The CDR3 nucleotides are TGTGCCAGCAGTGTACTAGCGGGGGGGCCTGGTGAGCAGTTCTTC.

Only a few counts were recorded for this clone. The V call is TRBV5-1, the J call TRBJ2-5; D unresolved. The CDR3 contains 13 residues. CDR1 and CDR2 from the germline V gene are SGHRS and YFSETQ. Trimming pared 1 base from V and 4 bases from J, leaving 8 bases between. DNA for the CDR3: TGCGCCAGCAGCTTGTCGCGGCCAGAGACCCAGTACTTC. Its translation is CASSLSRPETQYF.

This clone was counted a few times. The CDR3 is CASSYERQETQYF. The CDR3, as DNA: TGTGCCAGCAGTTACGAGAGGCAAGAGACCCAGTACTTC. The V gene is TRBV6-5, the J gene TRBJ2-5; no clear D gene. Germline V gene data show CDR1 as MNHEY and CDR2 as SVGAGI. V was shortened by 2 bases and J by 2 bases, with 6 bases between the two germline ends. The CDR3 covers 13 residues.

The chain employs TRBV9 and TRBJ2-7, with a weak D call TRBD1 (5 bases). CDR1 SGDLS and CDR2 YYNGEE come from the germline V gene. V dropped 3 bases and J dropped 1 base, with 8 bases sitting between them. CDR3 length: 13 amino acids. CDR3 nucleotides: TGTGCCAGCAGCGCCCAGGGATCCTACGAGCAGTACTTC. Amino acid sequence: CASSAQGSYEQYF.

The sample holds a few counts of this clone. The CDR3 protein is CASSKLQGARGTEAFF. Here the CDR3 DNA reads TGTGCCAGCAGCAAGTTGCAGGGGGCGCGAGGCACTGAAGCTTTCTTT. V and J are TRBV14 and TRBJ1-1; 8 bases fit TRBD1. CDR1 is SGHDN, CDR2 FVKESK, per germline. J gave up 4 bases and V 5 bases, and 12 bases lay outside the gene matches. The CDR3 totals 16 residues. Variable domain in full (rest from reference TRBV14 and TRBJ1-1): EAGVTQFPSHSVIEKGQTVTLRCDPISGHDNLYWYRRVMGKEIKFLLHFVKESKQDESGMPNNRFLAERTGGTYSTLKVQPAELEDSGVYFCASSKLQGARGTEAFFGQGTRLTVV.

J is TRBJ2-7 and V is TRBV5-1; TRBD2 matches 16 bases. The CDR3 has 16 amino acids. Germline CDR1 SGHRS, CDR2 YFSETQ. The trim removed 5 bases at V and 2 bases at J, leaving 4 bases unmatched. The CDR3 spells CASRSGTSGRAYEQYF. The CDR3 nucleotides read TGCGCCAGCAGGTCCGGGACTAGCGGGAGGGCCTACGAGCAGTACTTC.

This chain joins TRBV5-1 and TRBJ2-3; 10 nucleotides agree with TRBD2. The CDR3 sequence is 14 residues long. Germline CDR1 reads SGHRS; CDR2 reads YFSETQ. The V gene end was trimmed by 5 bases and the J gene end by 4 bases; junction bases not matched to a gene: 4. CDR3 loop: CASSSTSGSDTQYF. DNA for the CDR3: TGCGCCAGCAGTTCGACTAGCGGGTCAGATACGCAGTATTTT.

The chain links TRBV5-1 to TRBJ1-2; TRBD1 agrees at 9 bases. Germline CDR1 reads SGHRS; CDR2 reads YFSETQ. The CDR3 contains 15 residues. J gave up 2 bases and V 5 bases, and 7 bases lay outside the gene matches. DNA of the CDR3: TGCGCCAGCAGTCGTGGGACAGGGATAAACTATGGCTACACCTTC. It encodes CASSRGTGINYGYTF.

This clone was counted only a few times. The chain employs TRBV7-9 and TRBJ2-3; no definite D call. This CDR3 contains 14 residues. CDR1 is SEHNR, CDR2 FQNEAQ, per germline (reference sequence). Trimming took off 4 bases at V and 0 bases at J, with 8 bases between the two ends. This CDR3 reads CASSSLSSTDTQYF. In DNA, the CDR3 is TGTGCCAGCAGCTCCCTCTCTAGCACAGATACGCAGTATTTT.